These 17 T cell receptor beta chains share one sample of origin, sequenced in a study of T cells in Graves' hyperthyroidism and ophthalmopathy. Amplification of TCR beta CDR3 regions used RNA as the template. First-round RT-PCR with HTBI primers amplified the TCR CDR3 region. TCRdb itself ran the multiplex PCR reads through MiXCR, one entry per CDR3 protein. The sample includes roughly 600,000 distinct CDR3 sequences, about 14% of them seen just once. Sequenced sample: blood. The receptor set was obtained from a woman between 45 and 65 years old with Graves' ophthalmopathy.

This clonotype was counted between two and nine times. The gene calls are TRBV5-6 and TRBJ2-1; D possibly matches TRBD1 or TRBD2 (5 bases each). Germline values: CDR1 SGHDT, CDR2 YYEEEE. The CDR3 runs 14 residues. Trimming left V 4 bases short and J 5 bases short, with 13 bases between. The CDR3 bases are TGTGCCAGCAGCCGGGGCCGAGAGAACAATGAGCAGTTCTTC. Amino acid sequence: CASSRGRENNEQFF.

This clonotype was seen repeatedly, ten times or more. This rearrangement joins TRBV7-3 to TRBJ2-3; TRBD1 aligns across 7 bases. Germline V gene lookup returns CDR1 SGHTA and CDR2 FQGTGA. The CDR3 extends over 15 amino acids. The V and J ends lost 1 base and 3 bases, in that order; junction bases with no gene match: 4. The CDR3, as DNA: TGTGCCAGCAGCTTAAGACAGGGCGGGACAGATACGCAGTATTTT. Translating it yields CASSLRQGGTDTQYF.

Remarks on this clonotype: This may stem from a read error, because a much larger clone lies one nucleotide away. No conserved phenylalanine or tryptophan is present at the end of the CDR3, so a read error is the likely explanation. V is TRBV7-9 and J is TRBJ2-4; TRBD1 matches at 12 bases. CDR3 length equals 20 residues. Germline values: CDR1 SEHNR, CDR2 FQNEAQ (reference sequence). J lost 3 bases, V lost 5 bases, and 17 bases had no gene match. The CDR3 coding sequence is TGTGCCAGCAGCCTATCGACCGGGACAGGGGGCCAAGGTGGCAAAAACATTCAGTACCTC. Translation gives CASSLSTGTGGQGGKNIQYL.

The table lists this clonotype with many counts. The rearrangement uses TRBV2 and TRBJ2-7, with D unresolved. Per germline, CDR1 SNHLY and CDR2 FYNNEI. The CDR3 has 11 amino acids. V lost 8 bases, J lost 3 bases, and 8 bases lay in between. CDR3: CASGNFYEQYF. The CDR3 nucleotides read TGTGCCAGCGGCAACTTCTACGAGCAGTACTTC.

In its sample, this clonotype was seen many times. J is TRBJ1-5 and V is TRBV28; the D gene is possibly TRBD1 (6 bases). CDR3 length: 15 amino acids. Germline values: CDR1 MDHEN, CDR2 SYDVKM. V was pared by 2 bases and J by 2 bases, with 10 bases between. CDR3 sequence: CASSLIQGGNQPQHF. The CDR3 region has the DNA TGTGCCAGCAGTTTAATACAGGGTGGCAATCAGCCCCAGCATTTT.

The V call is TRBV5-5, the J call TRBJ2-5, with TRBD2 matching over 8 bases. The CDR3 length is 15 residues. With V trimmed by 1 base and J by 5 bases, 7 bases remained unmatched. The germline V gene encodes CDR1 SGHKS and CDR2 YYEKEE (reference sequence). The CDR3 nucleotides read TGTGCCAGCAGCTTGTTAGCGGGACGACGGGAGACCCAGTACTTC. This gives the protein CASSLLAGRRETQYF. Variable domain in full (rest from reference TRBV5-5 and TRBJ2-5): DAGVTQSPTHLIKTRGQQVTLRCSPISGHKSVSWYQQVLGQGPQFIFQYYEKEERGRGNFPDRFSARQFPNYSSELNVNALLLGDSALYLCASSLLAGRRETQYFGPGTRLLVL.

The chain employs TRBV7-3 and TRBJ1-2, with 10 bases that match TRBD1. The CDR3 is 18 residues long. The germline V gene encodes CDR1 SGHTA and CDR2 FQGTGA. Trimming took 2 bases from V and 3 from J; bases not matched to a gene: 12. The CDR3 nucleotides read TGTGCCAGCAGCTTACGGGACAGGGGTACCTCAGGGGACTATGGCTACACCTTC. Translation: CASSLRDRGTSGDYGYTF.

Ten or more counts support this clonotype. The V and J genes are TRBV7-2 and TRBJ1-3; no reliable D call. The CDR3 spans 16 residues. V dropped 2 bases and J dropped 0 bases, with 11 bases sitting between them. Germline lookup yields CDR1 SGHTA and CDR2 FQGNSA. The CDR3 is CASSLWAGPSGNTIYF. As DNA, the CDR3 is TGTGCCAGCAGCTTATGGGCGGGCCCCTCTGGAAACACCATATATTTT. Filled out from reference TRBV7-2 and TRBJ1-3, the complete variable domain reads GAGVSQSPSNKVTEKGKDVELRCDPISGHTALYWYRQSLGQGLEFLIYFQGNSAPDKSGLPSDRFSAERTGGSVSTLTIQRTQQEDSAVYLCASSLWAGPSGNTIYFGEGSWLTVV.

This clonotype was picked up many times. This chain connects TRBV7-3 to TRBJ2-3, with TRBD2 matching 9 bases. Germline trimming cut 1 base from V and 2 bases from J; bases unmatched to any gene: 10. CDR3 size: 18 residues. In germline, CDR1 is SGHTA, CDR2 FQGTGA. The CDR3 DNA reads TGTGCCAGCAGCTTAATCCCCTCTGCGGGAGGGTACACAGATACGCAGTATTTT. Encoded protein: CASSLIPSAGGYTDTQYF.

CDR3 loop: CASSFADNTEAFF. CDR3 DNA sequence: TGCGCCAGCAGCTTCGCAGATAACACTGAAGCTTTCTTT. V and J are TRBV5-1 and TRBJ1-1; no firm D call. The germline V gene has CDR1 SGHRS and CDR2 YFSETQ. This CDR3 contains 13 residues. Trimming shortened V by 2 bases and J by 2 bases, and 7 bases separated the two germline ends. The full variable domain, rest sourced from reference TRBV5-1 and TRBJ1-1, is KAGVTQTPRYLIKTRGQQVTLSCSPISGHRSVSWYQQTPGQGLQFLFEYFSETQRNKGNFPGRFSGRQFSNSRSEMNVSTLELGDSALYLCASSFADNTEAFFGQGTRLTVV.

V gene TRBV28 combines with J gene TRBJ1-2; D is perhaps TRBD1 (5 bases). The CDR3 runs 15 residues. Per germline, CDR1 MDHEN and CDR2 SYDVKM. Trimming cost V 3 bases and J 7 bases, with 18 bases left between them. Here the CDR3 reads CASSFGGEEGFGYTF. The CDR3 nucleotides read TGTGCCAGCAGTTTCGGGGGGGAAGAAGGGTTTGGCTACACCTTC.

The V gene is TRBV19, the J gene TRBJ2-2; 11 bases map to TRBD1. The V segment lost 8 bases and the J segment 5 bases; nucleotides outside the gene matches: 4. The CDR3 consists of 14 residues. Germline V gene data show CDR1 as LNHDA and CDR2 as SQIVND (reference sequence). CDR3 protein: CASFGQGATGELFF. The CDR3 region has the DNA TGTGCCAGTTTCGGACAGGGGGCAACCGGGGAGCTGTTTTTT. The full variable domain, with the rest looked up from reference TRBV19 and TRBJ2-2, is DGGITQSPKYLFRKEGQNVTLSCEQNLNHDAMYWYRQDPGQGLRLIYYSQIVNDFQKGDIAEGYSVSREKKESFPLTVTSAQKNPTAFYLCASFGQGATGELFFGEGSRLTVL.

This chain connects TRBV5-1 to TRBJ1-3; D is possibly TRBD1 (5 bases). Looked up from germline, CDR1 is SGHRS and CDR2 is YFSETQ. This CDR3 is 16 amino acids long. The ends were cut back, 4 bases at V and 3 bases at J, with 17 bases in the middle. In DNA, the CDR3 is TGCGCCAGCAGCGAGGGACGGACTCCCCGTGGAAACACCATATATTTT. Translation: CASSEGRTPRGNTIYF.

The chain carries TRBV18 and TRBJ2-2; TRBD2 matches at 7 bases. The CDR3 sequence is 15 residues long. V trimming: 3 bases; J trimming: 7 bases; junction bases outside the gene matches: 8. Germline assignment: CDR1 KGHSH and CDR2 LQKENI. The CDR3, as DNA: TGTGCCAGCTCACCCAGCGGGGTGGCAGGCGGGGAGCTGTTTTTT. This codes for CASSPSGVAGGELFF.

This sequence joins TRBV7-9 and TRBJ1-4; 7 nucleotides align to TRBD1. The CDR3 loop spans 14 amino acids. Germline loops: CDR1 SEHNR, CDR2 FQNEAQ (reference sequence). Trimming removed 5 bases from V and 8 bases from J; junction bases left unmatched: 8. CDR3 nucleotide sequence: TGTGCCAGCAGCGCGACAGGGCGGGAAGAAAAACTGTTTTTT. Translating it yields CASSATGREEKLFF. The full variable domain, with the rest looked up from reference TRBV7-9 and TRBJ1-4, is DTGVSQNPRHKITKRGQNVTFRCDPISEHNRLYWYRQTLGQGPEFLTYFQNEAQLEKSRLLSDRFSAERPKGSFSTLEIQRTEQGDSAMYLCASSATGREEKLFFGSGTQLSVL.

The CDR3 DNA follows: TGTGCCAGCAGCAAGACTTGGGGACGGCTGAACACTGAAGCTTTCTTT. Its protein product is CASSKTWGRLNTEAFF. The chain recombines TRBV11-2 with TRBJ1-1, with D tentatively TRBD1 (5 bases). In germline, CDR1 is SGHAT, CDR2 FQNNGV. This CDR3 has 16 amino acids. V was cut by 5 bases and J by 0 bases, with 16 bases left in between.

This clonotype was seen only a few times. This chain links TRBV15 with TRBJ1-6, with D maybe TRBD1 (5 bases). Germline V CDR1 and CDR2: LNHNV, YYDKDF (reference sequence). The CDR3 covers 14 residues. Trimming shortened V by 4 bases and J by 8 bases, and 12 bases separated the two germline ends. This CDR3 is CATSTTGTDSPLHF. The DNA of the CDR3 is TGTGCCACCAGCACAACCGGGACGGATTCACCCCTCCACTTT.